One sample yielded the 18 T cell receptor beta chains listed below, sequenced in a study of spatial heterogeneity in lung cancer. Time point: sample taken at primary tumor resection. Each CDR3 protein is one row after TCRdb ran MiXCR on the 5' RACE reads. The sample holds about 23,000 distinct CDR3 sequences, around 4.5% seen once. The sequencing used PBMCs, collected at surgery. These receptors were taken from a male donor with early-stage non-small cell lung cancer.

CDR3 amino acids: CATSFGSANEKLFF. The CDR3 DNA reads as TGTGCCACCTCCTTTGGATCGGCTAATGAAAAACTGTTTTTT. This chain connects TRBV19 to TRBJ1-4; D ambiguous. The CDR3 contains 14 residues. V was clipped by 10 bases and J by 3 bases, with 15 bases between them. Germline CDR1 and CDR2: LNHDA and SQIVND (reference sequence).

This clonotype was observed at least ten times. The chain carries TRBV19 and TRBJ1-2; D unresolved. The CDR3 is 12 residues long. V was shortened by 4 bases and J by 4 bases, with 7 bases between the two germline ends. CDR1 LNHDA and CDR2 SQIVND come from the germline V gene (reference sequence). For the CDR3, the DNA is TGTGCCAGTAGTAGAGCGGGCTATGGCTACACCTTC. Protein: CASSRAGYGYTF.

This clonotype has ten or more counts. The V and J genes are TRBV30 and TRBJ1-4; D possibly corresponds to TRBD1 (5 bases). The CDR3 runs 14 residues. The V end was cut by 1 base, the J end by 5 bases, with 11 bases between. CDR1 GTSNPN and CDR2 SVGIG come from the germline V gene (reference sequence). As DNA, the CDR3 is TGTGCCTGGAGTGGGGACGGGGGGAATGAAAAACTGTTTTTT. It translates to CAWSGDGGNEKLFF.

This clonotype was counted at least ten times. This chain links TRBV6-5 with TRBJ1-2, with D unresolved. Germline CDR1 reads MNHEY; CDR2 reads SVGAGI. The CDR3 is 11 residues long. The V end was cut by 8 bases, the J end by 4 bases, with 8 bases between. CDR3 sequence reads: CASSEGYGYTF. CDR3 nucleotide sequence: TGTGCCAGCTCGGAGGGCTATGGCTACACCTTC.

This clonotype was seen ten or more times. The chain is built from TRBV28 and TRBJ2-4, with 9 bases aligning to TRBD1. Germline CDR1 reads MDHEN; CDR2 reads SYDVKM. The trim removed 6 bases at V and 0 bases at J, leaving 9 bases unmatched. The CDR3 is 17 residues long. The DNA for the CDR3 is TGTGCCAGCAGCTCACCGGGACAGGGTATAGCCAAAAACATTCAGTACTTC. It yields the protein CASSSPGQGIAKNIQYF. The whole variable domain, remainder taken from reference TRBV28 and TRBJ2-4, is DVKVTQSSRYLVKRTGEKVFLECVQDMDHENMFWYRQDPGLGLRLIYFSYDVKMKEKGDIPEGYSVSREKKERFSLILESASTNQTSMYLCASSSPGQGIAKNIQYFGAGTRLSVL.

The sample holds many counts of this clonotype. The chain couples TRBV29-1 to TRBJ2-2; D gene uncertain. The CDR3 length is 11 residues. Germline-derived CDR1 and CDR2 are SQVTM and ANQGSEA. The V end was cut by 7 bases, the J end by 1 base, with 4 bases between. This chain's CDR3 is CSGQNTGELFF. The CDR3 DNA is TGCAGCGGTCAGAACACCGGGGAGCTGTTTTTT.

This clonotype has ten or more counts. J is TRBJ2-4 and V is TRBV28; tentative D call: TRBD1 (6 bases). Trimming shortened V by 6 bases and J by 7 bases, and 19 bases separated the two germline ends. The germline CDR1 and CDR2 sequences are MDHEN and SYDVKM. The CDR3 spans 15 residues. CDR3 sequence reads: CASSSTSAGVNIQYF. As DNA, the CDR3 is TGTGCCAGCAGCTCGACGTCGGCAGGGGTCAACATTCAGTACTTC. The variable domain in full, with the rest retrieved from reference TRBV28 and TRBJ2-4, is DVKVTQSSRYLVKRTGEKVFLECVQDMDHENMFWYRQDPGLGLRLIYFSYDVKMKEKGDIPEGYSVSREKKERFSLILESASTNQTSMYLCASSSTSAGVNIQYFGAGTRLSVL.

This clonotype was seen at least ten times. V gene TRBV5-5 combines with J gene TRBJ2-3; the match to TRBD2 covers 11 bases. Trimming removed 1 base from V and 2 bases from J; junction bases left unmatched: 6. Germline CDR1 SGHKS, CDR2 YYEKEE (reference sequence). CDR3 length equals 17 residues. DNA of the CDR3: TGTGCCAGCAGCTTGACGCTAGCGGGAGGAGCCACAGATACGCAGTATTTT. Its translation: CASSLTLAGGATDTQYF.

This clonotype was observed at least ten times. The chain is built from TRBV5-6 and TRBJ2-5; TRBD2 matches at 10 bases. There are 17 residues in the CDR3. Trimming at V came to 0 bases and at J to 7 bases, leaving 12 bases not matched to a gene. Germline loops: CDR1 SGHDT, CDR2 YYEEEE. The CDR3 DNA reads TGTGCCAGCAGCTTGGCGGGGACTAGCGCAAGTTTCGGGACCCAGTACTTC. Residues: CASSLAGTSASFGTQYF.

This clonotype was seen repeatedly, ten times or more. The rearrangement links TRBV18 to TRBJ1-3; D perhaps matches TRBD1 (5 bases). This CDR3 is built from 18 residues. Trimming took off 6 bases at V and 0 bases at J, with 21 bases between the two ends. From germline, CDR1 is KGHSH and CDR2 LQKENI. The CDR3 region has the DNA TGTGCCAGCTCGCACCAGGCGGGGGACCGAATCTCTGGAAACACCATATATTTT. Its translation is CASSHQAGDRISGNTIYF.

The V gene is TRBV12-3 or TRBV12-4, the J gene TRBJ1-1; D not certain. This CDR3 is built from 14 residues. Trimming removed 6 bases at V and 1 base at J, with 12 bases between. The CDR3: CASSLTPGNTEAFF. The CDR3 DNA reads TGTGCCAGCAGCCTCACCCCAGGGAACACTGAAGCTTTCTTT.

This clonotype was seen at least ten times. This rearrangement joins TRBV19 to TRBJ2-2; no definite D call. Trimming removed 6 bases at V and 1 base at J, with 15 bases between. Germline assignment: CDR1 LNHDA and CDR2 SQIVND (reference sequence). This CDR3 is 16 amino acids long. The CDR3: CASRALTFQNTGELFF. For the CDR3, the DNA is TGTGCCAGTAGGGCCCTAACTTTCCAGAACACCGGGGAGCTGTTTTTT. The full variable domain, completed using reference TRBV19 and TRBJ2-2, is DGGITQSPKYLFRKEGQNVTLSCEQNLNHDAMYWYRQDPGQGLRLIYYSQIVNDFQKGDIAEGYSVSREKKESFPLTVTSAQKNPTAFYLCASRALTFQNTGELFFGEGSRLTVL.

This clonotype came up many times. This sequence joins TRBV27 and TRBJ2-5; 11 bases fit TRBD2. The V segment lost 6 bases and the J segment 5 bases; nucleotides outside the gene matches: 5. The CDR3 has 14 residues. Germline V gene lookup returns CDR1 MNHEY and CDR2 SMNVEV (reference sequence). CDR3 protein: CASRLAGVPETQYF. Here the CDR3 DNA reads TGTGCCAGCAGACTAGCGGGGGTGCCGGAGACCCAGTACTTC.

The V gene is TRBV11-2, the J gene TRBJ2-5; TRBD2 matches 10 bases. CDR1 and CDR2 (germline): SGHAT, FQNNGV. The CDR3 sequence is 15 residues long. The V segment lost 4 bases and the J segment 5 bases; nucleotides outside the gene matches: 7. CDR3 sequence: CASSSSGGAQETQYF. For the CDR3, the DNA is TGTGCCAGCAGCTCAAGCGGGGGGGCCCAGGAGACCCAGTACTTC.

This clonotype was detected ten times or more. This chain connects TRBV7-3 to TRBJ2-1; a possible D gene is TRBD2 (5 bases). The CDR3 loop spans 16 amino acids. CDR1 and CDR2 (germline): SGHTA, FQGTGA. The germline V and J ends were trimmed by 5 bases and 6 bases, with 20 bases remaining between them. CDR3 bases: TGTGCCAGCAGCCCGCGGGTGGGCGGTGGTTCCAATGAGCAGTTCTTC. Its protein product is CASSPRVGGGSNEQFF.

This clonotype was found many times. V is TRBV7-9 and J is TRBJ2-1; D unclear. V shed 5 bases and J shed 9 bases, with 14 bases lying between them. This CDR3 is 13 amino acids long. Germline CDR1 is SEHNR and CDR2 is FQNEAQ (reference sequence). Here the CDR3 reads CASSKDGYSEQFF. The CDR3 DNA reads TGTGCCAGCAGCAAGGACGGCTATAGTGAGCAGTTCTTC.

This clonotype was seen at least ten times. This chain connects TRBV2 to TRBJ2-7; either TRBD1 or TRBD2 may fit D (6 bases each). This CDR3 has 14 residues. In germline, CDR1 is SNHLY, CDR2 FYNNEI. V shed 7 bases and J shed 4 bases, with 17 bases lying between them. The CDR3 coding sequence is TGTGCCAGCAAAGACCGGGGGCAACTTTACGAGCAGTACTTC. It specifies CASKDRGQLYEQYF.

The chain carries TRBV7-2 and TRBJ2-5, with D unresolved. Germline CDR1 and CDR2: SGHTA and FQGNSA. The CDR3 runs 13 residues. Deletions cut 2 bases from V and 3 bases from J, with 7 bases between. This chain's CDR3 is CASSLLVEETQYF. CDR3 bases: TGTGCCAGCAGCTTACTAGTAGAAGAGACCCAGTACTTC.